This T cell receptor (beta chain) emerged from a study of CD8+ T cells in alopecia areata (dated by TCRdb to 2016 to 2019). Concerning the study at large: Treated patients were enrolled in an open-label pilot trial of oral tofacitinib, 5 to 10 mg twice daily, for moderate-to-severe alopecia areata. Tofacitinib was administered for 6 to 18 months, and 6 months of follow-up off drug were then conducted to assess delayed response and recurrence. In both human patients and the C3H/HeJ mouse model, the study applied high-throughput TCRbeta sequencing to look at T cell clonal expansion in alopecia areata. In humans, TCRbeta sequencing was performed on scalp tissue and on sorted CD4+ and CD8+ peripheral blood T cells from healthy controls and from patients with patchy or totalis/universalis alopecia areata. Tofacitinib-treated patients had biopsies at baseline and at 4 and 24 weeks of treatment, with a later scalp biopsy in several patients. Scalp clonality was compared across normal scalp (n=4), patchy alopecia areata scalp (n=8), and alopecia totalis/universalis scalp (n=8). RNA was extracted with the PAXgene miRNA kit for fixed scalp, the miRNeasy kit for PBMCs, and the RNeasy kit for mouse skin. immunoSEQ multiplex PCR using 35 Vbeta forward primers and 13 Jbeta reverse primers was used to amplify TCRbeta CDR3 regions.

Regarding this clone: No antigen is known for it. No much larger clone exists at a distance of one base, and base qualities are not known.

The study at large found these results: Scalp TCR repertoire analysis is complicated because resident alphabeta T cells in normal human skin are also sequenced, whereas mouse skin is dominated by gammadelta T cells. Compared with mice, TCR sequences shared between patients were less clear, possibly partly because of HLA diversity across the patient population. Higher clonality and more expanded CD8+ clones were observed in lesional scalp than in normal scalp, particularly in alopecia totalis/universalis, a finding suggestive of antigenic drive.

The cysteine opens and the phenylalanine closes a CDR3 of 17 amino acids. The only DNA kept is the CDR3, 51 bases in frame from the first base. From the germline V gene, CDR1 is LGHNT and CDR2 is FRNRAP. Trimming removed 3 bases from V and 0 bases from J; the gene matches leave 6 bases unexplained. Peripheral blood and lesional scalp punch biopsies were obtained from patients with alopecia areata. PBMCs were isolated by density centrifugation and stained for CD3, CD4 and CD8, and CD4+ and CD8+ T cells were sorted on a FACSAria. The library relied on the immunoSEQ multiplex PCR assay. To provide template for TCR sequencing, every sample had RNA extracted and reverse transcribed into cDNA. First-strand cDNA was synthesized using SuperScript III with a 2:1 mix of oligo-dT and random hexamers. A synthetic immune receptor repertoire was used to measure amplification bias, and any remaining bias was corrected computationally. As for the authors' bioinformatics: Raw reads were preprocessed to remove errors, and CDR3 was defined according to IMGT conventions as the region from the conserved cysteine to phenylalanine. Clonality was calculated as 1 minus Shannon entropy normalized by log2 of the number of productive unique TCRs. Whether each scalp clone was CD4 or CD8 was inferred by checking scalp TCRbeta sequences against the CD4 and CD8 repertoires from sorted blood. Drawn from immuneACCESS, this table holds only the in-frame rearrangements with V and J called that TCRdb kept. Clones are partly lost; checked studies trace under half to an unresolved V gene and leave the rest unexplained. For V, J and clone size, that table is used; D and trimming come from the DNA. This sample lists around 140,000 clones; approximately 50% were detected once. The ten largest make up 6.5% to 7.5% of the sample.

Recombination joined TRBV12-5 with TRBJ2-5; 11 bases in the junction line up with TRBD2. The sequence was collected from a human donor with alopecia areata. The material sequenced was CD4+ T cells sorted from blood. This receptor has the CDR3 CASGLGRTSGYQETQYF. The sequenced DNA: TGTGCTAGTGGTTTAGGGAGGACTAGCGGGTACCAAGAGACCCAGTACTTC.